The following is a TCR beta chain sequence with its context. Antigen unknown. The data stem from a study of T cells in narcolepsy. Study information: Donors had narcolepsy type 1 or type 2, or were healthy controls. Study outcomes and limitations: Reportedly, autoreactive clonotypes were serially detected in patients' blood but not controls'. Autoreactive clone sequences were missing from some blood memory CD4+ repertoires. HCRT-specific and TRIB2-specific autoreactive clonotypes appeared among same-patient CSF and blood CD4+ clonotypes.

Assay: immunoSEQ multiplex PCR; the TCRdb copy retains only in-frame clones and omits some. The table has roughly 35,000 clones, over 75% seen once. Germline CDR1 reads SGHNT; CDR2 reads YYREEE (reference sequence). The CDR3 runs 13 residues. V was clipped by 0 bases and J by 4 bases, with 7 bases between them. The TCR sequence derives from a human donor with narcolepsy. The V gene is TRBV5-4, the J gene TRBJ2-5; D not certain. What was sequenced was CD45RA- memory CD4+ T cells from PBMCs. CDR3 loop: CASSLDPGETQYF. CDR3 in DNA: TGTGCCAGCAGCTTGGATCCTGGAGAGACCCAGTACTTC.